Presented here are 5 T cell receptor beta chains from one specimen sequenced in a study of control samples from healthy donors and cancer patients. Using immunoSEQ multiplex PCR, the repertoire was profiled, and TCRdb retains in-frame clones only, with some absent. The sample yields approximately 110,000 clones, 90% seen once. Input material: blood. These receptors all come from a human donor in good health. The donor label of this sample is uncertain.

In its sample, this clone was seen a few times. The chain uses TRBV18 and TRBJ1-4; tentative D call: TRBD1 (5 bases). CDR1 is KGHSH and CDR2 is LQKENI in the germline V gene. The CDR3 length is 15 residues. The V and J ends lost 6 bases and 6 bases respectively, with 17 bases between them. CDR3 DNA sequence: TGTGCCAGCTCGTCTAATCGGGGCGCAGATGAAAAACTGTTTTTT. Its protein is CASSSNRGADEKLFF.

The chain recombines TRBV30 with TRBJ1-3; weak D call: TRBD1 (5 bases). V dropped 3 bases and J dropped 3 bases, with 12 bases sitting between them. The CDR3 totals 14 residues. CDR1 GTSNPN and CDR2 SVGIG come from the germline V gene (reference sequence). CDR3 DNA: TGTGCCTGGAGCCTGGGGGGGATTGGAAACACCATATATTTT. This encodes CAWSLGGIGNTIYF.

The chain has TRBV20-1 and TRBJ1-2, with D possibly matching TRBD1 (5 bases). In germline, CDR1 is DFQATT, CDR2 SNEGSKA (reference sequence). The CDR3 extends over 11 amino acids. Trimming pared 5 bases from V and 7 bases from J, leaving 11 bases between. The CDR3, as DNA: TGCAGTGCTCTAGGGGCATCTGGCTACACCTTC. Its protein product is CSALGASGYTF.

The gene calls are TRBV7-9 and TRBJ2-3; 8 positions agree with TRBD1. The V and J ends lost 8 bases and 14 bases, in that order; junction bases with no gene match: 21. Germline V gives CDR1 SEHNR, CDR2 FQNEAQ (reference sequence). The CDR3 consists of 15 residues. CDR3 amino acids: CASSLLDRATGSPYF. Here the CDR3 DNA reads TGTGCCAGCTCACTCCTGGACAGGGCAACAGGGTCGCCGTATTTT.

The chain uses TRBV19 and TRBJ1-6; D is possibly TRBD1 (5 bases). V lost 6 bases and J lost 7, with 10 bases in between. The CDR3 extends over 13 amino acids. Germline CDR1 and CDR2: LNHDA and SQIVND (reference sequence). The chain's CDR3 is CASSRELNSPLHF. CDR3 DNA sequence: TGTGCCAGTAGCAGGGAGTTGAATTCACCCCTCCACTTT.